This is a list of T cell receptor beta chains from one sample in a study of response to subunit inactivated influenza vaccine. TCRdb reprocessed the RT-PCR reads with MiXCR, giving one entry per CDR3 protein. There are about 500,000 distinct CDR3 sequences in the sample; approximately 15% occur only once, and less than 4% lies in the top ten. The source material was CD4+ T cells sorted from PBMCs, sampled about 23 months after vaccination. All receptors derive from a man between 50 and 70 years old who received an inactivated influenza vaccine. CDR3s include the opening cysteine and the closing phenylalanine or tryptophan. The D gene is left open where the match is weak. Rows give clone size only sometimes, using once, few, many, or a class for an expanded clone.

j_gene	d_gene	abundance	v_gene	CDR3nt	CDR3aa
TRBJ2-1	NA	few	TRBV3-1	TGTGCCAGCAGCCCAAGGAATTCCTACAATGAGCAGTTCTTC	CASSPRNSYNEQFF
TRBJ1-2	TRBD1	NA	TRBV5-1	TGCGCCAGCAGTCGCGCACAGGGGGTCAACTATGGCTACACCTTC	CASSRAQGVNYGYTF
TRBJ2-4	NA	NA	TRBV18	TGTGCCAGCTCACCACCAGGATTAGCCAAAAACATTCAGTACTTC	CASSPPGLAKNIQYF
TRBJ2-7	TRBD2	NA	TRBV18	TGTGCCAGCTCCCCGAAGGACTGGCTAGCGGGATGGGGGGTCTACGAGCAGTACTTC	CASSPKDWLAGWGVYEQYF
TRBJ2-3	NA	few	TRBV19	TGTGCCAGTAGAGGACTACACCAGGGGACAGATACGCAGTATTTT	CASRGLHQGTDTQYF
TRBJ1-2	TRBD1	NA	TRBV20-1	TGCAGTGCTATACAGGGGAGGAGTGGCTACACCTTC	CSAIQGRSGYTF
TRBJ1-2	TRBD1	few	TRBV10-3	TGTGCCATTGGACAGGGTGAGAACTATGGCTACACCTTC	CAIGQGENYGYTF
TRBJ1-3	TRBD1	NA	TRBV2	TGTGCCAGCAGTCGTTTTGGACAGGCCTCTGGAAACACCATATATTTT	CASSRFGQASGNTIYF
TRBJ2-1	NA	NA	TRBV20-1	TGCAGTGCTAGAGAGCCTAGGGGGAGGGGCAGTGAGCAGTTCTTC	CSAREPRGRGSEQFF
TRBJ2-5	NA	NA	TRBV10-3	TGTGCCATCAGTGACCGGCCGAACCAAGAGACCCAGTACTTC	CAISDRPNQETQYF
TRBJ2-7	TRBD2	NA	TRBV5-1	TGCGCCAGCAGCTTGGCCATAGGACTAGCGGCCTACGAGCAGTACTTC	CASSLAIGLAAYEQYF
TRBJ2-3	NA	NA	TRBV21-1	TGTGCCAGCAGCAACGACTTAACAGGGTACGGCACAGATACGCAGTATTTT	CASSNDLTGYGTDTQYF
TRBJ1-5	NA	few	TRBV4-2	TGTGCCAGCAGCCCGGGTGTTGATCAGCCCCAGCATTTT	CASSPGVDQPQHF
TRBJ1-2	NA	few	TRBV30	TGTGCCTGGACGGACTTTAACTATGGCTACACCTTC	CAWTDFNYGYTF
TRBJ1-5	NA	NA	TRBV20-1	TGCAGTGCTAGAATCGGGGGCGGGGGCAATCAGCCCCAGCATTTT	CSARIGGGGNQPQHF
TRBJ2-3	TRBD2	few	TRBV5-1	TGCGCCAGCAGCTTGTCAGCGGGGGGAGATACGCAGTATTTT	CASSLSAGGDTQYF
TRBJ2-7	TRBD1	NA	TRBV10-3	TGTGCCACTAATCGGGACAGGGGTTACGAGCAGTACTTC	CATNRDRGYEQYF
TRBJ2-1	TRBD2	NA	TRBV14	TGTGCCAGCAGCCAGCTAGCGGGAGCGTCTCGTGGGGCTTACTACAATGAGCAGTTCTTC	CASSQLAGASRGAYYNEQFF
TRBJ2-2	TRBD1	NA	TRBV7-2	TGTGCCAGTCAGGGGGCGAACACCGGGGAGCTGTTTTTT	CASQGANTGELFF
TRBJ2-1	NA	NA	TRBV5-6	TGTGCCAGCAGCTTAGGTTACCCAGGCAATGAGCAGTTCTTC	CASSLGYPGNEQFF
TRBJ2-7	NA	NA	TRBV5-4	TGTGCCAGCAGCTCCAGGGACGGAGACTACGAGCAGTACTTC	CASSSRDGDYEQYF
TRBJ2-7	TRBD2	few	TRBV7-8	TGTGCCAGCATAGGGACTAGCATGGGCCACGAGCAGTACTTC	CASIGTSMGHEQYF
TRBJ2-5	NA	NA	TRBV5-1	TGCGCCAGCAGCTTGGGGCAGGAAAGAGGGACCCAGTACTTC	CASSLGQERGTQYF
TRBJ2-1	TRBD2	NA	TRBV29-1	TGCAGCGTTGAAGGGAGCGGGAGAGGTAATGAGCAGTTCTTC	CSVEGSGRGNEQFF
TRBJ2-7	TRBD2	few	TRBV28	TGTGCCAGCACCCAACGGGGGGGCCCAGTCTACGAGCAGTACTTC	CASTQRGGPVYEQYF
TRBJ2-3	NA	NA	TRBV24-1	TGTGCCACCAGTGACTTCACAGATACGCAGTATTTT	CATSDFTDTQYF
TRBJ2-7	TRBD1	NA	TRBV4-1	TGCGCCAGCAGCCTTACCGGGACAGGGACGGACGAGCAGTACTTC	CASSLTGTGTDEQYF
TRBJ2-2	TRBD1	NA	TRBV20-1	TGCAGTGCTAGGTGGCAGGGGGCTGACGGGGAGCTGTTTTTT	CSARWQGADGELFF
TRBJ2-5	NA	few	TRBV6-1	TGTGCCAGCAGTGAAGGAGGGCGGGACCAAGAGACCCAGTACTTC	CASSEGGRDQETQYF
TRBJ2-5	NA	few	TRBV5-1	TGCGCCAGTAGTAAAGGAGACAGACCTCAAGAGACCCAGTACTTC	CASSKGDRPQETQYF
TRBJ2-3	TRBD2	NA	TRBV7-2	TGTGCCAGCGGGACGGGGGGGGCCCGCTCAGATACGCAGTATTTT	CASGTGGARSDTQYF
TRBJ1-1	TRBD1	NA	TRBV20-1	TGCAGTGCTAGAGCGGCGACAGGGGTACGGGGCACTGAAGCTTTCTTT	CSARAATGVRGTEAFF
TRBJ2-5	NA	many	TRBV20-1	TGCAGTGCCTCTGAGACCAGGGCGGGCCATCGGTCCCAGTACTTC	CSASETRAGHRSQYF
TRBJ1-1	TRBD1	NA	TRBV24-1	TGTGCCACCAGTGATTCCGGACAGGGGGTGAGGACTGAAGCTTTCTTT	CATSDSGQGVRTEAFF
TRBJ1-4	NA	few	TRBV20-1	TGCAGTGCTAGTAATGGGGGACCAAATGAAAAACTGTTTTTT	CSASNGGPNEKLFF
TRBJ2-1	NA	many	TRBV5-1	TGCGCCAGCAGCTTTCACAGGGTCGATGAGCAGTTCTTC	CASSFHRVDEQFF
TRBJ1-1	TRBD1	NA	TRBV4-3	TGCGCCAGCAGCCTTCGGACAGGGGGCCGTACTGAAGCTTTCTTT	CASSLRTGGRTEAFF
TRBJ2-3	NA	few	TRBV12-3/TRBV12-4	TGTGCCAGCAGTTTAGCGGGGAATACGCAGTATTTT	CASSLAGNTQYF
TRBJ2-5	NA	few	TRBV27	TGTGCCAGCAGTTCCTCAAGGGGTGCGCAGACCCAGTACTTC	CASSSSRGAQTQYF
TRBJ2-1	TRBD2	many	TRBV9	TGTGCCAGCAGCGTAGTCGCAGCGGGGGTTGAGCAGTTCTTC	CASSVVAAGVEQFF
TRBJ2-7	NA	once	TRBV20-1	TGCAGTGCCCCCAGGGCAGGGCCTCCTTACGAGCAGTACTTC	CSAPRAGPPYEQYF
TRBJ2-7	NA	many	TRBV10-3	TGTGCCATCAGTGAGGGTTACGAGCAGTACTTC	CAISEGYEQYF
TRBJ2-7	NA	NA	TRBV4-3	TGCGCCAGCAGCCAAGGGACCTCAGGGGTGCTTGAGCAGTACTTC	CASSQGTSGVLEQYF
TRBJ2-5	TRBD2	NA	TRBV29-1	TGCAGCGTTAAGACTAGCTGGGAGACCCAGTACTTC	CSVKTSWETQYF
TRBJ2-4	NA	NA	TRBV3-1	TGTGCCAGCAACCAGGGGCGAATGGCCAAAAACATTCAGTACTTC	CASNQGRMAKNIQYF
TRBJ2-1	NA	few	TRBV4-1	TGCGCCAGCAGCCAAGTGGCGGGGATCTACAATGAGCAGTTCTTC	CASSQVAGIYNEQFF
TRBJ1-5	NA	few	TRBV5-1	TGCGCCAGCAGCGAGGGGACCCACAATCAGCCCCAGCATTTT	CASSEGTHNQPQHF
TRBJ2-5	NA	few	TRBV12-3/TRBV12-4	TGTGCCAGCAGTTTAGGAGGGAAGAGCCAGTACTTC	CASSLGGKSQYF
TRBJ2-7	NA	NA	TRBV11-2	TGTGCCAGCCGATGGGTGGACGAGCAGTACTTC	CASRWVDEQYF
TRBJ2-2	NA	NA	TRBV18	TGTGCCAGCTCACCGGGGAGATCCACCGGGGAGCTGTTTTTT	CASSPGRSTGELFF
TRBJ2-1	NA	NA	TRBV9	TGTGCCAGCAGCCCAAGCGTAGACAACAATGAGCAGTTCTTC	CASSPSVDNNEQFF
TRBJ1-5	TRBD1	few	TRBV6-1	TGTGCCAGCAGTGGTGGACAGGGGGGAAGGCGCAATCAGCCCCAGCATTTT	CASSGGQGGRRNQPQHF
TRBJ2-3	NA	few	TRBV5-1	TGCGCCAGCAGCCCAGGATCGGGGTCCCAACGCACAGATACGCAGTATTTT	CASSPGSGSQRTDTQYF